This TCR beta chain was recorded in a study of OX40 agonist ivuxolimab in advanced cancers. Looking at the study overall: Dose-escalation patients had hepatocellular carcinoma, melanoma, renal cell or head and neck cancer.

The CDR3 contains 19 residues. V lost 1 base to trimming and J lost 3 bases, with 24 bases between them. CDR1 and CDR2 from the germline V gene are MGHRA and YSYEKL. Clones were read by immunoSEQ multiplex PCR, and TCRdb kept only the in-frame ones, dropping some. This table holds around 140,000 clones, more than 85% found once. The rearrangement uses TRBV4-1 and TRBJ1-2; D might be TRBD1 (5 bases). This sample comprised CD4+ or CD8+ T cells sorted from blood, obtained in a trial of the OX40 agonist ivuxolimab. The clonotype originates from an adult with an advanced solid tumor such as melanoma, head and neck, liver or kidney cancer. The CDR3 sequence: CASSQGPQRLRGRYYGYTF. The DNA for the CDR3 is TGCGCCAGCAGCCAAGGACCCCAACGTTTGCGGGGACGGTACTATGGCTACACCTTC.